This T cell receptor beta chain was sequenced for a study of cytomegalovirus exposure and HLA in healthy donors. Study at large: About 85 million unique TCR sequences came from HLA-typed donors in an early release. Findings of the study overall: Evidence from a later analysis indicated that most CMV-associated TCR beta chains looked HLA-restricted. Upon later analysis, HLA-associated TCR beta chains proved more clonally expanded than other, equally common chains.

CDR3 size: 15 residues. Germline values: CDR1 MNHNS, CDR2 SASEGT. Trimming cost V 6 bases and J 1 base; bases outside gene matches: 4. The PCR ran on 60 Vbeta and 13 Jbeta primers. The protocol was immunoSEQ multiplex PCR, while the TCRdb copy is restricted to in-frame clones and leaves out a portion. The listing contains about 39,000 clones. About this clone: Its antigen is unidentified.

The rearrangement uses TRBV6-1 and TRBJ2-7, with 12 bases that match TRBD1. This TCR derives from a woman in her twenties or thirties in good health and CMV-seropositive. Material for sequencing was PBMCs. CDR3 sequence reads: CASRGQGASSYEQYF. CDR3 sequence (DNA): TGTGCCAGCAGGGGACAGGGGGCCTCGTCCTACGAGCAGTACTTC.